This TCR beta chain was identified in a study of radiotherapy plus CTLA-4 blockade in lung cancer. The overall study: Overall, approximately 19% of patients showed an objective response, while around 34% attained disease control. Whole-study results and caveats: Clones of tumor-derived TCRs expanded in blood after radiotherapy plus ipilimumab. With interferon-beta, early dynamics of blood T cell clones were reported to best predict response.

Patients with chemo-refractory metastatic non-small-cell lung cancer received focal radiation plus CTLA-4 blockade with ipilimumab. Only in-frame clones appear in the TCRdb table, and some are missing; sequencing was by immunoSEQ multiplex PCR. The data contain some 66,000 clones, over 80% of them singletons. Of note for this clone: Antigen unknown.

Germline loops: CDR1 SGHTA, CDR2 FQGNSA. The ends lost 1 base at V and 2 bases at J; junction bases unmatched: 8. This CDR3 spans 17 amino acids. The J gene is TRBJ2-7, the V gene TRBV7-2; 10 bases map to TRBD2. The source of this sequence is a human donor with non-small cell lung cancer who had a partial response to radiotherapy plus ipilimumab. The starting material was peripheral blood, obtained from a patient treated with radiotherapy plus ipilimumab. The CDR3 coding sequence is TGTGCCAGCAGCTTAGTGGTCAGCGGGAGGGCCCCCTACGAGCAGTACTTC. Encoded protein: CASSLVVSGRAPYEQYF.